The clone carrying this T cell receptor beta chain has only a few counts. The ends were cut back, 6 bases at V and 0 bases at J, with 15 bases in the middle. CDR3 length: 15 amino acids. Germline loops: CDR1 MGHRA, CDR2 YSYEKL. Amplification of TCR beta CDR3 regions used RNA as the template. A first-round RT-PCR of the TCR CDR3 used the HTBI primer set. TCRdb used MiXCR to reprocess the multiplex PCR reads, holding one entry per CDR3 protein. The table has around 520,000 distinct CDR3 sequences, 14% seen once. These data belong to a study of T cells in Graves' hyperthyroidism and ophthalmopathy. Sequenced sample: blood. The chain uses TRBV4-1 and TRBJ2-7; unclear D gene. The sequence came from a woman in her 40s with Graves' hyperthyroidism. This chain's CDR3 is CASSHDDTYSYEQYF. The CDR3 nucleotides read TGCGCCAGCAGTCATGATGACACATACTCCTACGAGCAGTACTTC.